Sequencing of this TCR beta chain was carried out in a study of blood T cell repertoires in COVID-19. In the study overall: Spain, Italy and the United States supplied samples that represented acute and convalescent COVID-19.

Germline V gene lookup returns CDR1 LGHNA and CDR2 YSLEER. The CDR3 is 16 residues long. Trimming shortened V by 0 bases and J by 10 bases, and 21 bases separated the two germline ends. As handled by the study authors: Estimation of nucleated cell counts was performed using reference gene primer amplification. The repertoire was sequenced with immunoSEQ multiplex PCR; TCRdb's copy has only in-frame clones and lacks some. That table is the source of V, J and clone size, and D and trimming were worked out from the DNA. The sample includes 95,000 to 100,000 clones, over 70% of them seen just once. The chain combines TRBV4-3 with TRBJ1-1, with D perhaps matching TRBD1 (6 bases). The sequence was obtained from an elderly woman with acute or convalescent COVID-19. Source material: peripheral blood. This chain's CDR3 is CASSQDRAGARSGAFF. CDR3 DNA: TGCGCCAGCAGCCAAGATAGGGCAGGGGCGAGGAGTGGAGCTTTCTTT.